This T cell receptor (beta chain) was sequenced in a study of blood T cell repertoires in COVID-19. Study as a whole: Researchers got acute and convalescent COVID-19 samples from the United States, Italy and Spain. T cells, B-cell-depleted T cells, or PBMCs supplied cDNA or gDNA.

Study processing details: Estimation of nucleated cell counts was performed using reference gene primer amplification. Using immunoSEQ multiplex PCR, the repertoire was profiled, and TCRdb retains in-frame clones only, with some absent. V and J calls and clone size are those listed in that table; D and trimming were worked out from the DNA. The data contain about 65,000 clones, approximately 93% of them singletons. The germline V gene encodes CDR1 SGHDT and CDR2 YYEEEE. V lost 2 bases to trimming and J lost 0 bases; unmatched junction nucleotides: 9. CDR3 length equals 17 residues. The rearrangement uses TRBV5-6 and TRBJ1-2; 8 bases align to TRBD1. The sequencing input was peripheral blood. This TCR derives from a man aged 70 or older with active COVID-19. This CDR3 is CASSFDRGDPPNYGYTF. DNA of the CDR3: TGTGCCAGCAGCTTCGACAGGGGAGACCCCCCTAACTATGGCTACACCTTC.